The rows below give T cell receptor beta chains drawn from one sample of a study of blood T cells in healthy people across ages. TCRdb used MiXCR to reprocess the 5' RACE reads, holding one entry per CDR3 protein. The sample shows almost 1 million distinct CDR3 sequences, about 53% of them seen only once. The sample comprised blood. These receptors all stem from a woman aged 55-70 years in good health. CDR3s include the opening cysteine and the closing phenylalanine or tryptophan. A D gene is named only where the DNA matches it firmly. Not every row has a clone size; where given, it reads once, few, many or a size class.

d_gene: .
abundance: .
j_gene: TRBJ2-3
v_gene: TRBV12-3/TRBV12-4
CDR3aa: CASSSLGVIRDAQYF
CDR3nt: TGTGCCAGCAGTTCTCTCGGCGTGATCCGAGATGCGCAGTATTTT

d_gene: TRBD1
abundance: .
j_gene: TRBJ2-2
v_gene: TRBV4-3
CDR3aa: CASSQDFDRGNAGELFF
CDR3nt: TGCGCCAGCAGCCAAGACTTCGACAGGGGGAACGCCGGGGAGCTGTTTTTT

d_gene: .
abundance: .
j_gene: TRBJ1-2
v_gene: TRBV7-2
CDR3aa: CASSLVGWFSGYTF
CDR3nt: TGTGCCAGCAGCTTAGTAGGGTGGTTTAGTGGCTACACCTTC

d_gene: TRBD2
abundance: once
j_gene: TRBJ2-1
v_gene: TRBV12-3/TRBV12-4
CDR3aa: CASRLSGVPNEQFF
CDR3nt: TGTGCCAGCAGACTCAGCGGGGTCCCCAATGAGCAGTTCTTC

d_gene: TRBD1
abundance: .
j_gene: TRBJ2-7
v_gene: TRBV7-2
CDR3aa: CASSLGQAKGEQYF
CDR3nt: TGTGCCAGCAGCTTGGGACAGGCGAAAGGAGAGCAGTACTTC

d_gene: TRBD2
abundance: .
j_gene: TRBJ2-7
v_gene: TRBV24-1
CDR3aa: CATSDTSGSGYEQYF
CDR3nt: TGTGCCACCAGTGATACTAGCGGGAGCGGGTACGAGCAGTACTTC

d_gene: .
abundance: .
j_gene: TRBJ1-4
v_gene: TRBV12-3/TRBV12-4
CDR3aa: CASRRGDPATNEKLFF
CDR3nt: TGTGCCAGCAGGCGAGGGGACCCAGCAACTAATGAAAAACTGTTTTTT

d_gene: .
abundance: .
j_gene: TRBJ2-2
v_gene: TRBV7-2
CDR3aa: CASSTQGGVGGELFF
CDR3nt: TGTGCCAGCAGTACTCAAGGGGGGGTTGGCGGGGAGCTGTTTTTT

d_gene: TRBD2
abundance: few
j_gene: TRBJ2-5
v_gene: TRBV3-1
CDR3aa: CASSQGLAGQYF
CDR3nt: TGTGCCAGCAGCCAGGGACTAGCGGGCCAGTACTTC

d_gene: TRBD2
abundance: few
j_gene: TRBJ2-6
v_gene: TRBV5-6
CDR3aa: CASSPITTSGIPSGANVLTF
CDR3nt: TGTGCCAGCAGCCCTATTACGACTAGCGGGATTCCCTCTGGGGCCAACGTCCTGACTTTC

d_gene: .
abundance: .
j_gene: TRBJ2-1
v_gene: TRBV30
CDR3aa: CAWSVGAMVEQFF
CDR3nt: TGTGCCTGGAGTGTAGGGGCCATGGTTGAGCAGTTCTTC

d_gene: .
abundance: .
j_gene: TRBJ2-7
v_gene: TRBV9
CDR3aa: CASSVELANEQYF
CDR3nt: TGTGCCAGCAGCGTAGAACTAGCTAACGAGCAGTACTTC

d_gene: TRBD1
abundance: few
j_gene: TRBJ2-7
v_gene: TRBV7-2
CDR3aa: CASSIGQVYEQYF
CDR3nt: TGTGCCAGCAGCATAGGACAGGTCTACGAGCAGTACTTC

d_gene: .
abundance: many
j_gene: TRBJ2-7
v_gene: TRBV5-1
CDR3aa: CASSLAHSYEQYF
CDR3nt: TGCGCCAGCAGCTTGGCCCACTCCTACGAGCAGTACTTC

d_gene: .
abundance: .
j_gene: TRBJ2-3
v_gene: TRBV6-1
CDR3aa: CAAERTDTQYF
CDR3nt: TGCGCCGCGGAGAGGACAGATACGCAGTATTTT

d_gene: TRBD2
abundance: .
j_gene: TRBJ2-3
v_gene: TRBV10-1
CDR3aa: CASSGSSGRGLQLNTDTQYF
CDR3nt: TGCGCCAGCAGTGGATCCAGCGGGAGGGGGCTGCAGTTGAACACAGATACGCAGTATTTT

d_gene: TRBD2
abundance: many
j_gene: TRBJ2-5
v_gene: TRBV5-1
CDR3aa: CASSLTSAPRETQYF
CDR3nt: TGCGCCAGCAGCTTGACTAGCGCGCCACGAGAGACCCAGTACTTC

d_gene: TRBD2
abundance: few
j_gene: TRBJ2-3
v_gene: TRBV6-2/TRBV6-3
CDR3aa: CASSSGTSGPMLTDTQYF
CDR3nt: TGTGCCAGCAGTTCCGGGACTAGCGGTCCTATGTTGACAGATACGCAGTATTTT

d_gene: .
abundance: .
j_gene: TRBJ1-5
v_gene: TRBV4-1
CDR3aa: CASSQVSRVDNQPQHF
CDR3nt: TGCGCCAGCAGCCAAGTGTCCAGGGTAGACAATCAGCCCCAGCATTTT

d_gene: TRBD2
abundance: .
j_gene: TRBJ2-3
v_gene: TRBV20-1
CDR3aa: CSAKLSGRAPGTQYF
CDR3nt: TGCAGTGCTAAACTTAGCGGGAGGGCCCCAGGTACGCAGTATTTT

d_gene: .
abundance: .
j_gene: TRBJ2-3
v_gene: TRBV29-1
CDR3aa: CSADRPREGPDTQYF
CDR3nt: TGCAGCGCCGACAGGCCCCGAGAAGGTCCAGATACGCAGTATTTT

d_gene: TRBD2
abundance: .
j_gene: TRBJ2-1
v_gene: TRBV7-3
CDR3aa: CASSSLAGVSYNEQFF
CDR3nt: TGTGCCAGCAGCTCGCTAGCGGGAGTTTCCTACAATGAGCAGTTCTTC

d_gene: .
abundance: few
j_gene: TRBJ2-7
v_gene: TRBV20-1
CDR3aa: CSAPLIGPGYEQYF
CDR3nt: TGCAGTGCTCCCCTAATCGGGCCAGGCTACGAGCAGTACTTC

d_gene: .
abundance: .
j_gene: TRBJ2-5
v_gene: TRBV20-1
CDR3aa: CSAPTGFGETQYF
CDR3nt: TGCAGTGCTCCTACAGGTTTTGGAGAGACCCAGTACTTC

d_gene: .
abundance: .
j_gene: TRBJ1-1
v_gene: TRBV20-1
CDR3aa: CSASPRGRANTEAFF
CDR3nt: TGCAGTGCTAGCCCTAGGGGACGGGCGAACACTGAAGCTTTCTTT

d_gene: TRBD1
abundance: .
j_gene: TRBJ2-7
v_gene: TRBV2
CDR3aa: CASKGNAGTGVYEQYF
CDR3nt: TGTGCCAGCAAGGGAAATGCCGGGACAGGGGTGTACGAGCAGTACTTC

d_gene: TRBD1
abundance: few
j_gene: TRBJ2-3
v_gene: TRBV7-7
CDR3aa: CASSPTGSSDTQYF
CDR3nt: TGTGCCAGCAGCCCGACAGGGTCATCAGATACGCAGTATTTT

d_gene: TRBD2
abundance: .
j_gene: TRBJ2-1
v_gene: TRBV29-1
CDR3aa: CSVKPTSGNEQFF
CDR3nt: TGCAGCGTGAAACCGACTAGCGGGAATGAGCAGTTCTTC

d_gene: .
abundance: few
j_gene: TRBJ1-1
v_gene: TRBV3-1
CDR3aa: CASSQAVYRLNTEAFF
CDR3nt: TGTGCCAGCAGCCAAGCGGTTTACAGGCTGAACACTGAAGCTTTCTTT

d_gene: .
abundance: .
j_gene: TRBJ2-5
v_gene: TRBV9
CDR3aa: CASSVGPLDRGETQYF
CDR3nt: TGTGCCAGCAGCGTCGGTCCCTTAGATCGAGGAGAGACCCAGTACTTC

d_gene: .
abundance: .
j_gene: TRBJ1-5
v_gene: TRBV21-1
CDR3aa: CASSPLGQENQPQHF
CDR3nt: TGTGCCAGCAGCCCACTGGGACAGGAAAATCAGCCCCAGCATTTT

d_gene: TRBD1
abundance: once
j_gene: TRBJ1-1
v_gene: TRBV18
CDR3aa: CASSLKTGGFYTEAFF
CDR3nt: TGTGCCAGCTCACTCAAGACAGGGGGCTTTTACACTGAAGCTTTCTTT

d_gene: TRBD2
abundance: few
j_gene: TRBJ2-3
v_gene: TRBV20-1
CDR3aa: CSTPSGSTDTQYF
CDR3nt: TGCAGTACCCCTAGCGGCAGCACAGATACGCAGTATTTT

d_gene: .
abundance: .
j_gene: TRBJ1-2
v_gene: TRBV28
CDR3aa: CASRLPLQGGLGGYTF
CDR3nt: TGTGCCAGCAGGCTCCCTTTACAGGGCGGCTTAGGGGGCTACACCTTC

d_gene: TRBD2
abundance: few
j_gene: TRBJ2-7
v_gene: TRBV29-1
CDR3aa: CSAYGAGAYEQYF
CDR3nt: TGCAGCGCCTATGGAGCGGGAGCCTACGAGCAGTACTTC

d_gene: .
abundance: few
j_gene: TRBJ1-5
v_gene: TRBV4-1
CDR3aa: CASSQVGLISPQHF
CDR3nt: TGCGCCAGCAGCCAAGTCGGGCTTATCTCGCCCCAGCATTTT

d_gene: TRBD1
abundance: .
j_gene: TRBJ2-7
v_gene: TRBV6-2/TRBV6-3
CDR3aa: CASSRTGTYTRDEQYF
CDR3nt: TGTGCCAGCAGTCGGACAGGGACGTATACTCGTGACGAGCAGTACTTC

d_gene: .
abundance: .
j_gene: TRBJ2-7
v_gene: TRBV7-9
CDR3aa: CASSLAHTRGSYEQYF
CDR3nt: TGTGCCAGCAGCTTAGCGCATACCAGAGGCTCCTACGAGCAGTACTTC

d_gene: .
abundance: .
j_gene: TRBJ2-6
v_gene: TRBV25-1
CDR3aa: CASSEFGKSSGANVLTF
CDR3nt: TGTGCCAGCAGTGAATTCGGGAAAAGCTCTGGGGCCAACGTCCTGACTTTC

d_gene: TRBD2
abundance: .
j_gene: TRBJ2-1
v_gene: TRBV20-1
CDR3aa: CSASPTSGLSSYNEQFF
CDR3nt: TGCAGTGCTTCCCCGACTAGCGGGCTGAGCTCCTACAATGAGCAGTTCTTC